This T cell receptor beta chain was sequenced for a study of regulatory T cells in long-lasting Graves disease. Turning to the study itself: Graves' patients diagnosed newly had used antithyroid drugs under 3 months.

HTBI primers from iRepertoire and Arm-PCR of CDR3 regions yielded the TCR beta libraries. Using its own MiXCR run on the multiplex PCR reads, TCRdb lists one record per CDR3 protein. The sample holds 360,000 or so distinct CDR3 sequences, 12% seen once. This clonotype appeared many times. Time point specified: newly diagnosed GD, antithyroid drugs for less than 3 months. RNA from PBMCs was the source of the TCR library. The germline CDR1 and CDR2 sequences are DFQATT and SNEGSKA (reference sequence). Deletions cut 7 bases from V and 5 bases from J, with 18 bases between. The CDR3 sequence is 14 residues long. This sample also belongs to another study, concerning T cells in Graves' hyperthyroidism and ophthalmopathy.

J is TRBJ2-1 and V is TRBV20-1; D unresolved. The clonotype originates from a woman aged 18-30 years with Graves disease. Sequencing was performed on peripheral blood mononuclear cells (PBMCs), taken at new diagnosis, from a patient treated with antithyroid drugs. The CDR3 DNA reads as TGCAGTGAGACCGATTACTCCTTTGACAATGAGCAGTTCTTC. Protein product: CSETDYSFDNEQFF.